These 5 T cell receptor beta chains came from one sample sequenced in a study of blood T cell repertoires in COVID-19. Generated by immunoSEQ multiplex PCR, the TCRdb table keeps only in-frame clones and is missing some. The data contain about 140,000 clones, around four fifths of them singletons. Specimen: peripheral blood. These receptors came from a man in his 60s who had recovered from COVID-19.

The CDR3 DNA reads TGCAGCGTAGGGGGTGCCACTGAAGCTTTCTTT. Translating it yields CSVGGATEAFF. V is TRBV29-1 and J is TRBJ1-1; perhaps TRBD1 as D (6 bases). Germline assignment: CDR1 SQVTM and CDR2 ANQGSEA. The V end lost 6 bases, the J end lost 4 bases, and 9 bases lay between the germline ends. The CDR3 loop spans 11 amino acids.

The chain combines TRBV10-3 with TRBJ2-3; TRBD2 matches 14 bases. The CDR3 spans 16 residues. Trimming removed 3 bases from V and 3 bases from J; junction bases left unmatched: 2. Germline V gene data show CDR1 as ENHRY and CDR2 as SYGVKD. This CDR3 reads CAISDRTSGGTDTQYF. In DNA form, the CDR3 reads TGTGCCATCAGTGATAGGACTAGCGGGGGGACAGATACGCAGTATTTT.

V gene TRBV29-1 combines with J gene TRBJ1-4; D gene ambiguous. Trimming took 7 bases from V and 4 from J, leaving 10 bases between them. Germline loops: CDR1 SQVTM, CDR2 ANQGSEA. The CDR3 is 12 amino acids. In DNA form, the CDR3 reads TGCAGCGCCGGGATTCTTAATGAAAAACTGTTTTTT. It specifies CSAGILNEKLFF.

This rearrangement joins TRBV27 to TRBJ1-6; maybe TRBD1 (5 bases). The germline V gene encodes CDR1 MNHEY and CDR2 SMNVEV (reference sequence). This CDR3 spans 13 amino acids. Trimming removed 5 bases at V and 9 bases at J, with 11 bases between. The CDR3 region has the DNA TGTGCCAGCAGTCGGCACAGGACTTCACCCCTCCACTTT. Protein product: CASSRHRTSPLHF.

The V gene is TRBV19, the J gene TRBJ2-2; D is possibly TRBD2 (6 bases). The V gene's germline CDR1 is LNHDA and CDR2 SQIVND (reference sequence). Trimming removed 3 bases at V and 0 bases at J, with 14 bases between. This CDR3 region has 17 residues. The CDR3 sequence is CASSMGGRPPNTGELFF. The CDR3 DNA is TGTGCCAGTAGTATGGGAGGACGGCCCCCGAACACCGGGGAGCTGTTTTTT.